Presented here are 14 T cell receptor beta chains from one specimen sequenced in a study of CD8 T cells in Susac syndrome (dated by TCRdb to between 2018 and 2021). Library prep was done by the immunoSEQ multiplex PCR assay. RNA was extracted using the RNeasy kit, and roughly 0.5 to 1 microgram was reverse transcribed with random hexamers. TCRdb reprocessed the public reads (quality trimming at Q25 with fastp, clone calling with MiXCR) and kept in-frame beta chains. Each CDR3 protein appears once, grouped with its most common genes and DNA. Present in this sample are around 190,000 distinct CDR3 sequences, 95% of which were seen just once. The ten top clones hold 0.08% to 0.11% of the sample. Input material: CD4+ T cells from PBMCs. Receptors were obtained from a human donor in good health.

This chain joins TRBV19 and TRBJ1-2; D is ambiguous. Between the trimmed V and J ends, which lost 6 bases and 3 bases, there was a span of 14 bases. This CDR3 contains 14 residues. Germline V gives CDR1 LNHDA, CDR2 SQIVND (reference sequence). The CDR3 DNA reads TGTGCCAGTAGAATTCGACGGGAGGACTATGGCTACACCTTC. Amino acid sequence: CASRIRREDYGYTF.

The chain has TRBV7-2 and TRBJ1-5; tentative D call: TRBD1 (5 bases). This CDR3 contains 16 residues. Germline V gene lookup returns CDR1 SGHTA and CDR2 FQGNSA. The ends were cut back, 5 bases at V and 4 bases at J, with 18 bases in the middle. CDR3 nucleotides: TGTGCCAGCAGCCCCCGACCCGGGGGGTCTAATCAGCCCCAGCATTTT. Its protein product is CASSPRPGGSNQPQHF.

Only a few counts were recorded for this clonotype. This sequence joins TRBV29-1 and TRBJ2-5; D is perhaps TRBD2 (5 bases). The CDR3 has 13 residues. V was clipped by 4 bases and J by 1 base, with 10 bases between them. CDR1 is SQVTM, CDR2 ANQGSEA, per germline. The DNA for the CDR3 is TGCAGCGTTGGTGCGGGCCTCCAAGAGACCCAGTACTTC. This encodes CSVGAGLQETQYF.

The rearrangement uses TRBV20-1 and TRBJ1-1, with D uncertain. The CDR3 is 14 residues long. V lost 5 bases and J 3 bases, leaving 16 bases between the germline ends. The germline CDR1 and CDR2 sequences are DFQATT and SNEGSKA (reference sequence). The CDR3 sequence is CSARMPDHDTEAFF. The CDR3 DNA reads TGCAGTGCTCGGATGCCCGACCATGACACTGAAGCTTTCTTT.

The J gene is TRBJ2-4, the V gene TRBV7-2; 8 nucleotides align to TRBD2. This CDR3 is built from 17 residues. Trimming cost V 5 bases and J 0 bases; bases outside gene matches: 9. Germline V gives CDR1 SGHTA, CDR2 FQGNSA. The CDR3 DNA follows: TGTGCCAGCAGCAAAGCCCAACGGGGGGGAGCCAAAAACATTCAGTACTTC. Translating it yields CASSKAQRGGAKNIQYF.

The rearrangement joins TRBV29-1 to TRBJ2-7; D is possibly TRBD2 (5 bases). This CDR3 spans 12 amino acids. Germline-derived CDR1 and CDR2 are SQVTM and ANQGSEA. With 3 bases removed from V and 3 bases from J, the gap between germline ends came to 9 bases. CDR3 DNA: TGCAGCGTTGAGGGTCGGGGCTACGAGCAGTACTTC. This sequence encodes CSVEGRGYEQYF.

The CDR3 DNA reads as TGTGCCAGCAGCTGGGGGGGGACTAGGGCAGATACGCAGTATTTT. This sequence encodes CASSWGGTRADTQYF. J is TRBJ2-3 and V is TRBV7-2, with 8 bases fitting TRBD2. The CDR3 loop spans 15 amino acids. Germline V gives CDR1 SGHTA, CDR2 FQGNSA. Losses at the gene ends were 4 bases for V and 4 bases for J; bases not matched to a gene: 7.

This clonotype was seen once. V usage is TRBV9 and J usage is TRBJ2-3, with a weak D call TRBD2 (5 bases). The CDR3 runs to 15 residues. Germline values: CDR1 SGDLS, CDR2 YYNGEE. V was cut by 0 bases and J by 6 bases, with 14 bases left in between. CDR3 sequence reads: CASSVASLTGDTQYF. The CDR3 region has the DNA TGTGCCAGCAGCGTAGCTAGCCTAACGGGGGATACGCAGTATTTT.

This chain connects TRBV9 to TRBJ2-1, with a tentative D call TRBD1 (6 bases). V was cut by 1 base and J by 3 bases, with 11 bases left in between. The CDR3 is made up of 15 amino acids. The germline CDR1 and CDR2 sequences are SGDLS and YYNGEE. This chain's CDR3 is CASSVKGDNYNEQFF. The DNA for the CDR3 is TGTGCCAGCAGCGTAAAAGGGGACAACTACAATGAGCAGTTCTTC.

The chain combines TRBV15 with TRBJ2-4; D gene ambiguous. This CDR3 has 15 residues. The V end was cut by 1 base, the J end by 5 bases, with 12 bases between. Germline lookup yields CDR1 LNHNV and CDR2 YYDKDF (reference sequence). CDR3 sequence (DNA): TGTGCCACCAGCAGAGCCGTTGGAGCTCAAAACATTCAGTACTTC. This codes for CATSRAVGAQNIQYF.

The rearrangement links TRBV29-1 to TRBJ2-1; D remains unclear. Trimming pared 2 bases from V and 7 bases from J, leaving 3 bases between. The CDR3 runs 10 residues. CDR1 is SQVTM, CDR2 ANQGSEA, per germline. This CDR3 reads CSVEKNEQFF. In DNA form, the CDR3 reads TGCAGCGTTGAAAAGAATGAGCAGTTCTTC.

The gene calls are TRBV18 and TRBJ2-1; D uncertain. Germline V gene data show CDR1 as KGHSH and CDR2 as LQKENI. V was clipped by 1 base and J by 0 bases, with 10 bases between them. This CDR3 has 16 amino acids. CDR3 bases: TGTGCCAGCTCACCACTTGTGGGGAACTCCTACAATGAGCAGTTCTTC. Residues: CASSPLVGNSYNEQFF.

The rearrangement joins TRBV5-1 to TRBJ2-5, with D maybe TRBD1 (6 bases). The V end lost 3 bases, the J end lost 2 bases, and 14 bases lay between the germline ends. This CDR3 has 15 residues. Germline CDR1 is SGHRS and CDR2 is YFSETQ. In DNA form, the CDR3 reads TGCGCCAGCAGCTGGTCGGACAGTCCACAAGAGACCCAGTACTTC. It is translated as CASSWSDSPQETQYF.

The chain uses TRBV4-1 and TRBJ2-7; perhaps D is TRBD1 or TRBD2 (5 bases each). The V gene's germline CDR1 is MGHRA and CDR2 YSYEKL. The CDR3 runs to 18 residues. V dropped 1 base and J dropped 3 bases, with 22 bases sitting between them. The CDR3 is CASSQGRRSGTVGYEQYV. The DNA of the CDR3 is TGCGCCAGCAGCCAAGGACGGAGGTCCGGGACGGTGGGCTACGAGCAGTACGTC.